These T cell receptor beta chains were read from a single sample in a study of CD8 T cells in ankylosing spondylitis. MiXCR, run by TCRdb on the 5' RACE reads, gives a single entry per CDR3 protein. The sample yields around 340,000 distinct CDR3 sequences, 20% to 25% seen once. Sequences were obtained from blood, either unsorted or a sorted T cell fraction (not recorded which). These TCRs come from a male donor with ankylosing spondylitis or in good health (not recorded which). CDR3s include the opening cysteine and the closing phenylalanine or tryptophan. The D gene is left open where the match is weak. Size is stated for part of the rows, as once, few or many counts, or as a class when the clone is expanded.

>16|TRBV12-3/TRBV12-4|-|-|TRBJ2-6
TGTGCCAGCGTCTATTACGGGCCTTCTGGGGCCAACGTCCTGACTTTC
CASVYYGPSGANVLTF
>16|TRBV10-3|-|TRBD2|TRBJ2-3
TGTGCCATCTGTGAGTCCGGCGGGGGGGCCTCAGATACGCAGTATTTT
CAICESGGGASDTQYF
>16|TRBV7-9|-|TRBD2|TRBJ2-1
TGTGCCAGCAGCTTCCTACTAGCGGGGGACCATGCTGAGCAGTTCTTC
CASSFLLAGDHAEQFF
>14|TRBV4-1|few|-|TRBJ2-7
TGCGCCAGCAGCGAAGGACACGGGACCTACGAGCAGTACTTC
CASSEGHGTYEQYF
>13|TRBV6-6|-|-|TRBJ2-6
TGTGCCAGTATAAGCTCTGGGGCCAACGTCCTGACTTTC
CASISSGANVLTF
>13|TRBV28|few|-|TRBJ2-7
TGTGCCAGCTTGGGGGGTGAGGCTGGCGAGCAGTACTTC
CASLGGEAGEQYF
>14|TRBV7-9|-|-|TRBJ2-5
TGTGCCAGCAGCCCAGGACTAATTAGGGAGACCCAGTACTTC
CASSPGLIRETQYF
>14|TRBV12-3/TRBV12-4|few|-|TRBJ1-1
TGTGCCAGCAGTTTTGGGGTCTGGAACACTGAAGCTTTCTTT
CASSFGVWNTEAFF
>12|TRBV29-1|-|-|TRBJ2-1
TGCAGCGTTGAAGGAGAGGGCCTCCGTGGGTTCTTC
CSVEGEGLRGFF
>16|TRBV4-1|-|-|TRBJ2-3
TGCGCCAGCAGCCAAGATTTGGCAGGGGGGGCAGATACGCAGTATTTT
CASSQDLAGGADTQYF
>16|TRBV10-3|few|TRBD1|TRBJ2-7
TGTGCCATCAGTGACCGTTCGGGACAGGGGGAGGGGGAGCAGTACTTC
CAISDRSGQGEGEQYF
>15|TRBV5-1|-|-|TRBJ2-7
TGCGCCAGCAGCTTGGAGATCGGGGAAGCCTACGAGCAGTACTTC
CASSLEIGEAYEQYF
>13|TRBV6-1|-|-|TRBJ1-1
TGTGCCAGCAGTCCGACGGTTAAAGCTGAAGCTTTCTTT
CASSPTVKAEAFF
>16|TRBV6-5|-|TRBD2|TRBJ2-5
TGTGCCAGCAGTTACATCGGGACTAGCGGGGAAGAGACCCAGTACTTC
CASSYIGTSGEETQYF
>14|TRBV27|-|-|TRBJ2-7
TGTGCCAGCACTTCTCCGGGTCGGAGTGGAGAGCAGTACTTC
CASTSPGRSGEQYF
>13|TRBV6-5|-|-|TRBJ2-2
TGTGCCAGCAGTTACTGGGAGAACAGGGAGCTGTTTTTT
CASSYWENRELFF
>11|TRBV6-5|-|-|TRBJ2-1
TGTGCCGCCTCCGGGGACAATGAGCAGTTCTTC
CAASGDNEQFF
>16|TRBV9|few|-|TRBJ2-3
TGTGCCAGCAGCCCCGCGGGTGGGGGGGCCACAGATACGCAGTATTTT
CASSPAGGGATDTQYF
>15|TRBV19|-|-|TRBJ2-1
TGTGCCAGTAGTATAGGGGTCAGCGCCTACAATGAGCAGTTCTTC
CASSIGVSAYNEQFF
>12|TRBV29-1|-|-|TRBJ2-7
TGCAGCGTTGAAGGCCAACTCTACGAGCAGTACTTC
CSVEGQLYEQYF
>13|TRBV11-2|few|-|TRBJ2-5
TGTGCCAGCAGCTGGAGACCGGAAGAGACCCAGTACTTC
CASSWRPEETQYF
>15|TRBV2|few|-|TRBJ2-7
TGTGCCAGCAGTGTGAAAGGGTATCGGTCCTACGAGCAGTACTTC
CASSVKGYRSYEQYF